This TCR beta chain derives from a study of shared clonotypes between healthy human individuals. This CDR3 contains 15 residues. From germline, CDR1 is MDHEN and CDR2 SYDVKM. V was clipped by 8 bases and J by 2 bases; unmatched bases: 8. Repertoires were generated with immunoSEQ multiplex PCR, while TCRdb's copy carries only in-frame clones and drops some. The data contain hundreds of thousands of clones, about 74% of them singletons. Healthy and HIV-negative, the adult donors had no recent acute infections or vaccinations. Negatively enriched CD4+ T cells were divided by CD45RA into naive and memory. This clone was picked up one time.

The TCR was taken from a woman in her twenties or thirties in good health. Sequenced input: memory CD4+ T cells sorted from blood. Specified subset: CD45RA-negative fraction. This chain connects TRBV28 to TRBJ1-5; TRBD1 aligns across 8 bases. CDR3 sequence reads: CASYPETGGNQPQHF. CDR3 bases: TGTGCCAGCTATCCCGAGACAGGGGGCAATCAGCCCCAGCATTTT.